The rows below give T cell receptor beta chains drawn from one sample of a study of blood T cell repertoires in COVID-19. Some clones are missing from TCRdb's copy, which holds only in-frame ones; the method was immunoSEQ multiplex PCR. The sample gives about 100,000 clones, over 80% of which show up once; less than 7.5% is in the top ten. What was sequenced was peripheral blood. All receptors come from a man aged 50 to 60 with active COVID-19. Each CDR3 is given with its conserved first and last residue. Fields, in order: clone size, V gene, CDR3 length, CDR3 protein. Clone size appears in some rows only: once, few, many, or a class for an expanded clone.

abundance: NA; v_gene: TRBV28; len: 15; CDR3aa: CASSLFSTGNEKLFF
abundance: NA; v_gene: TRBV7-6; len: 15; CDR3aa: CASSRAATSGNEQFF
abundance: NA; v_gene: TRBV9; len: 13; CDR3aa: CASSVATQGGYTF
abundance: NA; v_gene: TRBV28; len: 13; CDR3aa: CASSPGIYTEAFF
abundance: NA; v_gene: TRBV7-9; len: 12; CDR3aa: CASSLEGYGYTF
abundance: NA; v_gene: TRBV2; len: 10; CDR3aa: CASRTVEAFF
abundance: NA; v_gene: TRBV19; len: 14; CDR3aa: CASSIFPVFYGYTF
abundance: NA; v_gene: TRBV30; len: 13; CDR3aa: CAWNLAGLGEQYF
abundance: NA; v_gene: TRBV7-8; len: 16; CDR3aa: CASSLPLAGAADTQYF
abundance: NA; v_gene: TRBV28; len: 14; CDR3aa: CASSLRQAQETQYF
abundance: NA; v_gene: TRBV9; len: 11; CDR3aa: CASSADNEQFF
abundance: NA; v_gene: TRBV5-1; len: 16; CDR3aa: CASSWAQREDSYEQYF
abundance: once; v_gene: TRBV28; len: 14; CDR3aa: CASSPGGSSDTQYF
abundance: many; v_gene: TRBV28; len: 13; CDR3aa: CASSLQGAREQYF
abundance: NA; v_gene: TRBV27; len: 15; CDR3aa: CASKQGFNSYNEQFF
abundance: NA; v_gene: TRBV29-1; len: 15; CDR3aa: CSVSTTSDTYNEQFF
abundance: NA; v_gene: TRBV4-1; len: 15; CDR3aa: CASSQGQGADGEQYF
abundance: once; v_gene: TRBV6-2/TRBV6-3; len: 15; CDR3aa: CASSYLTGNTGELFF
abundance: NA; v_gene: TRBV28; len: 15; CDR3aa: CASSRIDRDHEKLFF
abundance: NA; v_gene: TRBV2; len: 15; CDR3aa: CASSSTDRAGNTIYF
abundance: NA; v_gene: TRBV13; len: 16; CDR3aa: CASSAGQGVGSYEQYF
abundance: NA; v_gene: TRBV19; len: 13; CDR3aa: CASSPSSGERRYF
abundance: NA; v_gene: TRBV28; len: 15; CDR3aa: CASSSLKGAGETQYF
abundance: NA; v_gene: TRBV2; len: 14; CDR3aa: CASSPDTSNQPQHF
abundance: NA; v_gene: TRBV6-6; len: 12; CDR3aa: CASSFQYNEQFF
abundance: NA; v_gene: TRBV30; len: 13; CDR3aa: CAWTPGQGVEQYF
abundance: once; v_gene: TRBV18; len: 15; CDR3aa: CASSPPLAGGNEQFF
abundance: NA; v_gene: TRBV7-3; len: 15; CDR3aa: CASSFVLAGTNEQFF
abundance: NA; v_gene: TRBV9; len: 15; CDR3aa: CASSVALAGRGEQYF
abundance: once; v_gene: TRBV3-1/TRBV3-2; len: 11; CDR3aa: CASSNSRGLFF
abundance: once; v_gene: TRBV3-1/TRBV3-2; len: 14; CDR3aa: CASSLTGNNEKLFF
abundance: NA; v_gene: TRBV7-3; len: 14; CDR3aa: CASSLLYSNQPQHF
abundance: few; v_gene: TRBV9; len: 14; CDR3aa: CASSIGNSGNTIYF
abundance: NA; v_gene: TRBV4-1; len: 19; CDR3aa: CASSQSNVGGRKVTGELFF
abundance: NA; v_gene: TRBV4-2; len: 15; CDR3aa: CASSPNADERAGYTF
abundance: once; v_gene: TRBV5-8; len: 15; CDR3aa: CASSGGGQGVETQYF
abundance: NA; v_gene: TRBV5-1; len: 17; CDR3aa: CASSTRLAALSYNEQFF